The 32 T cell receptor beta chains given below trace back to one sample, sequenced in a study of response to subunit inactivated influenza vaccine. TCRdb used MiXCR to reprocess the RT-PCR reads, holding one entry per CDR3 protein. The sample gives over 750,000 distinct CDR3 sequences, less than 25% of which show up once; about a tenth is in the top ten. This specimen consisted of PBMCs from blood, obtained more than 4 days after vaccination. The receptors derive from a man between 45 and 60 years old who received an inactivated influenza vaccine.

V usage is TRBV7-8 and J usage is TRBJ2-1; D is perhaps TRBD1 (5 bases). CDR3 size: 17 residues. The V gene's germline CDR1 is SGHVS and CDR2 FQNEAQ. V lost 4 bases, J lost 2 bases, and 18 bases lay in between. This chain's CDR3 is CASSSYRFGAPYNEQFF. The CDR3 DNA sequence: TGTGCCAGCAGCTCCTATCGTTTTGGGGCCCCCTACAATGAGCAGTTCTTC. Looking up the rest from reference TRBV7-8 and TRBJ2-1 gives the full variable domain: GAGVSQSPRYKVAKRGQDVALRCDPISGHVSLFWYQQALGQGPEFLTYFQNEAQLDKSGLPSDRFFAERPEGSVSTLKIQRTQQEDSAVYLCASSSYRFGAPYNEQFFGPGTRLTVL.

This clonotype has more than one count but fewer than ten. The chain joins TRBV27 to TRBJ2-1; the D gene could be TRBD1 or TRBD2 (5 bases each). V was cut by 6 bases and J by 5 bases, with 14 bases left in between. The CDR3 spans 14 residues. Germline lookup yields CDR1 MNHEY and CDR2 SMNVEV (reference sequence). This CDR3 reads CASRQRRGDNEQFF. The CDR3 DNA is TGTGCCAGCAGACAAAGACGGGGCGACAATGAGCAGTTCTTC.

The chain recombines TRBV7-6 with TRBJ2-1, with 9 bases lining up with TRBD2. The V and J ends lost 5 bases and 4 bases, in that order; junction bases with no gene match: 15. The germline V gene has CDR1 SGHVS and CDR2 FNYEAQ. The length of the CDR3 is 18 residues. The CDR3 nucleotides are TGTGCCAGCAGCCCGAGGGTCGGCGGGGGGGCGGTGTACAATGAGCAGTTCTTC. Translated: CASSPRVGGGAVYNEQFF.

The table lists this clonotype with a few counts. The chain links TRBV15 to TRBJ2-3; no reliable D call. This CDR3 is 16 amino acids long. The germline gives CDR1 LNHNV, CDR2 YYDKDF (reference sequence). V dropped 0 bases and J dropped 0 bases, with 10 bases sitting between them. The CDR3 sequence: CATSRDGTDSTDTQYF. In DNA, the CDR3 is TGTGCCACCAGCAGAGATGGAACGGATAGCACAGATACGCAGTATTTT.

Notes on this clonotype: Compared with germline, one end of the junction differs, possibly owing to a read error. V gene TRBV30 combines with J gene TRBJ2-1; 14 positions match TRBD2. CDR1 is GTSNPN, CDR2 SVGIG, per germline (reference sequence). This CDR3 comprises 16 residues. The CDR3 coding sequence is TGTGCCTGGGGTGTGGGACTAGCGGGAGTGGACAATGAGCAGTTCTTC. Translated: CAWGVGLAGVDNEQFF.

Worth noting for this clonotype: The junction departs from germline at one end; a sequencing error may be responsible. The rearrangement joins TRBV6-5 to TRBJ2-5, with D possibly TRBD2 on 7 matching bases. The CDR3 covers 16 residues. The V gene's germline CDR1 is MNHEY and CDR2 SVGAGI. The CDR3 DNA reads as TGTGCCAGCAGTTTGGCCGGGCGGGGGCAGCTGGAGATCCAGTACTTC. Its protein product is CASSLAGRGQLEIQYF.

The sample holds a few counts of this clonotype. The chain couples TRBV6-5 to TRBJ1-2; TRBD1 aligns across 7 bases. V shed 2 bases, J shed 2 bases, and the junction held 11 bases outside the gene matches. The CDR3 has 17 amino acids. The germline CDR1 and CDR2 sequences are MNHEY and SVGAGI. CDR3 sequence (DNA): TGTGCCAGCAGTTACCAGCTGCTCCGGGACAGAAACTATGGCTACACCTTC. Translated: CASSYQLLRDRNYGYTF.

This clonotype was recorded many times. The chain couples TRBV20-1 to TRBJ1-1; 7 bases are a match to TRBD1. The V gene's germline CDR1 is DFQATT and CDR2 SNEGSKA (reference sequence). The CDR3 runs to 12 residues. V shed 3 bases and J 4 bases; nucleotides not matched to a gene: 2. The CDR3 coding sequence is TGCAGTGCTAGTTCAGGGGGCACTGAAGCTTTCTTT. Its protein product is CSASSGGTEAFF.

This clonotype was seen only a few times. The chain couples TRBV20-1 to TRBJ1-1; the D gene is possibly TRBD1 (6 bases). CDR1 and CDR2 from the germline V gene are DFQATT and SNEGSKA (reference sequence). The length of the CDR3 is 15 residues. The germline V and J ends were trimmed by 5 bases and 0 bases, with 16 bases remaining between them. The CDR3 region is CSAPSGQFMNTEAFF. CDR3 DNA sequence: TGCAGTGCTCCAAGCGGACAGTTCATGAACACTGAAGCTTTCTTT.

There are a few counts of this clonotype. The gene calls are TRBV9 and TRBJ2-3, with D unclear. CDR1 and CDR2 (germline): SGDLS, YYNGEE. Trimming pared 4 bases from V and 4 bases from J, leaving 22 bases between. This CDR3 spans 17 amino acids. This chain's CDR3 is CASSSGVGVGDPDTQYF. CDR3 DNA sequence: TGTGCCAGCAGCTCAGGTGTTGGCGTTGGAGACCCAGATACGCAGTATTTT.

This clonotype was observed many times. The rearrangement links TRBV20-1 to TRBJ2-3, with 7 bases that match TRBD1. This CDR3 comprises 14 residues. CDR1 is DFQATT, CDR2 SNEGSKA, per germline (reference sequence). Losses at the gene ends were 6 bases for V and 1 base for J; bases not matched to a gene: 7. The CDR3 DNA reads as TGCAGTGCAAGAAGACAGGGAGGCACAGATACGCAGTATTTT. Protein sequence: CSARRQGGTDTQYF.

The gene calls are TRBV6-2 or TRBV6-3 and TRBJ2-3, with 8 nucleotides matching TRBD2. The CDR3 is 19 amino acids. Germline assignment: CDR1 MNHEY and CDR2 SVGEGT. Losses at the gene ends were 0 bases for V and 2 bases for J; bases not matched to a gene: 13. The CDR3 sequence: CASSYSIHLGTRYTDTQYF. The CDR3 nucleotides read TGTGCCAGCAGTTACTCGATTCATCTCGGGACTAGATACACAGATACGCAGTATTTT.

The V and J genes are TRBV5-6 and TRBJ2-5; D may be TRBD1 (5 bases). Trimming cost V 0 bases and J 5 bases, with 14 bases left between them. Germline CDR1 is SGHDT and CDR2 is YYEEEE. The CDR3 has 15 amino acids. CDR3 protein: CASSLGSGYRETQYF. CDR3 DNA sequence: TGTGCCAGCAGCTTGGGGTCAGGGTACCGGGAGACCCAGTACTTC.

This chain links TRBV4-2 with TRBJ2-5, with 12 bases aligning to TRBD2. The V gene end was trimmed by 3 bases and the J gene end by 7 bases; junction bases not matched to a gene: 9. CDR3 length: 16 amino acids. The germline CDR1 and CDR2 sequences are LGHNA and YNFKEQ. In DNA form, the CDR3 reads TGTGCCAGCAGCCAGACACTAGCGGGGGGTGTCGGGACCCAGTACTTC. Residues: CASSQTLAGGVGTQYF.

The CDR3 nucleotides are TGTGCCGTACGGACAGTCAATGAGCAGTTCTTC. Protein sequence: CAVRTVNEQFF. The rearrangement joins TRBV10-3 to TRBJ2-1, with a possible D match to TRBD1 (6 bases). This CDR3 is 11 amino acids long. Trimming left V 11 bases short and J 6 bases short, with 11 bases between. CDR1 and CDR2 from the germline V gene are ENHRY and SYGVKD.

This clonotype was detected only a few times. The chain employs TRBV5-8 and TRBJ1-1; no reliable D call. This CDR3 has 12 amino acids. Per germline, CDR1 SGHTS and CDR2 YDEGEE. The V and J ends lost 4 bases and 4 bases respectively, with 8 bases between them. The CDR3 DNA sequence: TGTGCCAGCAGCCTCGTGCTCACTGAAGCTTTCTTT. The encoded protein is CASSLVLTEAFF. Drawing the rest from reference TRBV5-8 and TRBJ1-1, the complete variable domain is EAGVTQSPTHLIKTRGQQATLRCSPISGHTSVYWYQQALGLGLQFLLWYDEGEERNRGNFPPRFSGRQFPNYSSELNVNALELEDSALYLCASSLVLTEAFFGQGTRLTVV.

V usage is TRBV7-2 and J usage is TRBJ2-3; unclear D gene. CDR3 length equals 14 residues. Germline V gene sequence: CDR1 SGHTA, CDR2 FQGNSA. Trimming cost V 0 bases and J 7 bases, with 11 bases left between them. In nucleotides, the CDR3 is TGTGCCAGCAGCTTAGCGCCCCTGGCCTATACGCAGTATTTT. Amino acid sequence: CASSLAPLAYTQYF.

In this sample, this clonotype turned up a few times. The chain links TRBV20-1 to TRBJ2-5; TRBD1 matches 7 bases. CDR1 DFQATT and CDR2 SNEGSKA come from the germline V gene (reference sequence). Trimming took 3 bases from V and 2 from J; bases not matched to a gene: 12. The CDR3 contains 16 residues. Written as DNA, the CDR3 is TGCAGTGCTAGGCGACCTGGACAGGTTCTACAAGAGACCCAGTACTTC. Protein product: CSARRPGQVLQETQYF.

A few counts support this clonotype. The chain's CDR3 is CASSLYLYSYEQYF. CDR3 sequence (DNA): TGTGCCAGCAGCCTGTACTTGTACTCCTACGAGCAGTACTTC. The gene calls are TRBV7-2 and TRBJ2-7; no reliable D call. The CDR3 runs to 14 residues. Germline assignment: CDR1 SGHTA and CDR2 FQGNSA. V was shortened by 5 bases and J by 0 bases, with 11 bases between the two germline ends.

The V gene is TRBV12-3 or TRBV12-4, the J gene TRBJ2-2; D uncertain. Trimming shortened V by 3 bases and J by 5 bases, and 7 bases separated the two germline ends. This CDR3 comprises 13 residues. The chain's CDR3 is CASSFLLTGELFF. The CDR3 DNA reads as TGTGCCAGCAGTTTCCTACTAACCGGGGAGCTGTTTTTT.

This clonotype was picked up a small number of times. V usage is TRBV10-3 and J usage is TRBJ2-7; either TRBD1 or TRBD2 may fit D (6 bases each). There are 14 residues in the CDR3. The V end was cut by 0 bases, the J end by 6 bases, with 12 bases between. Germline-derived CDR1 and CDR2 are ENHRY and SYGVKD. In nucleotides, the CDR3 is TGTGCCATCAGTGAGTCGACATCGGGGGCCGAGCAGTACTTC. This codes for CAISESTSGAEQYF.

There are a few counts of this clonotype. The gene calls are TRBV7-2 and TRBJ2-2, with D possibly TRBD2 on 6 matching bases. CDR3 length equals 16 residues. CDR1 and CDR2 (germline): SGHTA, FQGNSA. The V gene lost 0 bases and the J gene lost 6 bases, with 14 bases spanning the gap. CDR3 nucleotide sequence: TGTGCCAGCAGCTTAGCGGCAGGGTCTAGCGCCGGGGAGCTGTTTTTT. Its protein is CASSLAAGSSAGELFF.

Ten or more counts support this clonotype. The chain carries TRBV20-1 and TRBJ1-1; D might be TRBD1 (5 bases). V dropped 6 bases and J dropped 3 bases, with 20 bases sitting between them. CDR1 is DFQATT and CDR2 is SNEGSKA in the germline V gene (reference sequence). The CDR3 spans 15 residues. The CDR3 nucleotides read TGCAGTGCACTGGCCCTCGGGGGGTCGGACACTGAAGCTTTCTTT. As protein: CSALALGGSDTEAFF.

This clonotype has only a few counts. Because it lacks the conserved phenylalanine or tryptophan at the end, this CDR3 is likely a read error. The DNA is omitted, as the CDR3 cannot be located on it reliably, and the CDR3 follows TCRdb's listing. The CDR3 sequence: CASSGGRLSFLV. The V call is TRBV2, the J call TRBJ1-1; the DNA was not compared with TRBD1, the D call given in the table. Germline values: CDR1 SNHLY, CDR2 FYNNEI. The CDR3 is 12 amino acids in total, end residues counted.

This clonotype has just a few counts. This chain uses TRBV5-1 with TRBJ2-5; 9 bases are shared with TRBD2. J lost 2 bases, V lost 3 bases, and 11 bases had no gene match. Germline V lookup: CDR1 SGHRS, CDR2 YFSETQ. The CDR3 is 17 residues long. DNA of the CDR3: TGCGCCAGCAGCTCAATTCAACTAGCGGGCGGGCAAGAGACCCAGTACTTC. It translates to CASSSIQLAGGQETQYF.

The gene calls are TRBV13 and TRBJ2-1, with 13 bases fitting TRBD2. The CDR3 has 15 residues. CDR1 and CDR2 (germline): PRHDT, FYEKMQ (reference sequence). V dropped 5 bases and J dropped 8; count of bases not matched to a gene: 6. The CDR3 DNA is TGTGCCAGCAGCCCAACTAGCGGGGGGGCAGATGAGCAGTTCTTC. It translates to CASSPTSGGADEQFF.

Written as DNA, the CDR3 is TGTGCCAGCAGCCCAACCGGGACCCGCTCCTACGAGCAGTACTTC. The encoded protein is CASSPTGTRSYEQYF. This chain links TRBV9 with TRBJ2-7; the D call may be TRBD1 or TRBD2 (5 bases each). Germline V CDR1 and CDR2: SGDLS, YYNGEE. Trimming shortened V by 4 bases and J by 0 bases, and 14 bases separated the two germline ends. The CDR3 is made up of 15 amino acids.

The rearrangement joins TRBV7-9 to TRBJ1-2, with TRBD1 as a possible D gene (6 bases). The ends were cut back, 3 bases at V and 0 bases at J, with 11 bases in the middle. Germline values: CDR1 SEHNR, CDR2 FQNEAQ (reference sequence). The length of the CDR3 is 15 residues. CDR3 residues: CASSFTQGANYGYTF. The CDR3 DNA reads TGTGCCAGCAGCTTTACACAGGGAGCTAACTATGGCTACACCTTC.

This clonotype has just a few counts. This rearrangement joins TRBV12-3 or TRBV12-4 to TRBJ2-1; 12 nucleotides agree with TRBD2. V lost 5 bases, J lost 4 bases, and 12 bases stayed unmatched. The CDR3 spans 18 residues. The CDR3 bases are TGTGCCAGCAGTCCAAGGACTAGCGGGAACCGATATTACAATGAGCAGTTCTTC. Translating it yields CASSPRTSGNRYYNEQFF.

This clonotype was picked up a small number of times. The chain has TRBV7-9 and TRBJ2-3; maybe TRBD2 (5 bases). Germline-derived CDR1 and CDR2 are SEHNR and FQNEAQ (reference sequence). Trimming removed 6 bases at V and 4 bases at J, with 17 bases between. The length of the CDR3 is 15 residues. The CDR3 loop reads CASSPRPGGPDTQYF. CDR3 coding DNA: TGTGCCAGCAGTCCTCGGCCTGGAGGACCAGATACGCAGTATTTT. Combining the CDR3 with reference TRBV7-9 and TRBJ2-3 gives the whole variable domain DTGVSQNPRHKITKRGQNVTFRCDPISEHNRLYWYRQTLGQGPEFLTYFQNEAQLEKSRLLSDRFSAERPKGSFSTLEIQRTEQGDSAMYLCASSPRPGGPDTQYFGPGTRLTVL.

This clonotype was seen a few times. The chain recombines TRBV20-1 with TRBJ2-7, with D maybe TRBD2 (6 bases). This CDR3 region has 12 residues. The V and J ends lost 3 bases and 3 bases respectively, with 9 bases between them. From germline, CDR1 is DFQATT and CDR2 SNEGSKA (reference sequence). CDR3 bases: TGCAGTGCTAGTCCTAGCGACTACGAGCAGTACTTC. Protein sequence: CSASPSDYEQYF.

The V and J genes are TRBV5-1 and TRBJ2-1, with D uncertain. The CDR3 has 15 amino acids. V lost 7 bases to trimming and J lost 1 base, with 15 bases between them. Per the germline V gene, CDR1 is SGHRS and CDR2 is YFSETQ. The CDR3, as DNA: TGCGCCAGCTCCTTTAGGCGGACGTCCTACAATGAGCAGTTCTTC. It translates to CASSFRRTSYNEQFF.